Each of the 9 T cell receptor beta chains below was sequenced from the same sample in a study of molecular identifiers for immune sequencing clone quantification. TCRdb redid the calling of the PCR reads with MiXCR, one entry per CDR3 protein. This sample has approximately 97,000 distinct CDR3 sequences, with around 37% found just once. Sequenced material: naive CD8+ T cells from blood, with Jurkat cell RNA spiked in. Documented subset: FACS-sorted CD8+CD4-CCR7+CD45RA+ naive T cells. These receptors originate from a human donor in good health. Some libraries in this study had Jurkat cell RNA spiked in.

The count of this clonotype is one. The junction does not match germline at one end; this may be a read error. This chain connects TRBV9 to TRBJ2-7; perhaps TRBD2 as D (7 bases). This CDR3 has 15 residues. Germline V gene data show CDR1 as SGDLS and CDR2 as YYNGEE. The CDR3 spells CASIVAPEGGYEQYF. CDR3 coding DNA: TGTGCCAGCATCGTAGCTCCGGAGGGGGGGTACGAGCAGTACTTC.

This clonotype was observed a handful of times. The chain recombines TRBV7-9 with TRBJ2-5; 10 bases fit TRBD1. The CDR3 length is 14 residues. Trimming removed 10 bases from V and 3 bases from J; junction bases left unmatched: 8. CDR1 and CDR2 (germline): SEHNR, FQNEAQ (reference sequence). The DNA for the CDR3 is TGTGCCATGGGACAGGGGACGGCGGAAGAGACCCAGTACTTC. This translates into CAMGQGTAEETQYF.

Remarks on this clonotype: Given a much more abundant clone one base away, this may be a read error. The V gene is TRBV7-6, the J gene TRBJ2-3; D is perhaps TRBD1 or TRBD2 (5 bases each). Between the trimmed V and J ends, which lost 1 base and 2 bases, there was a span of 13 bases. Germline V gives CDR1 SGHVS, CDR2 FNYEAQ. The CDR3 totals 16 residues. The CDR3 region is CASSLGPGPVTDTQYF. CDR3 nucleotide sequence: TGTGCCAGCAGCTTAGGCCCGGGACCAGTCACAGATACGCAGTATTTT.

This clonotype was seen more than once but under ten times. V and J are TRBV20-1 and TRBJ2-3; no clear D gene. V was trimmed by 0 bases and J by 4 bases, leaving 8 bases between them. CDR1 and CDR2 (germline): DFQATT, SNEGSKA (reference sequence). This CDR3 contains 13 residues. CDR3 sequence: CSARDLGPDTQYF. The CDR3 DNA follows: TGCAGTGCTAGAGATCTAGGGCCAGATACGCAGTATTTT.

This clonotype showed up many times. J is TRBJ2-3 and V is TRBV2; maybe TRBD1 (5 bases). The ends were cut back, 3 bases at V and 0 bases at J, with 10 bases in the middle. The CDR3 is 15 amino acids. Germline CDR1 and CDR2: SNHLY and FYNNEI. The CDR3 loop reads CASSEGQGSTDTQYF. The CDR3 DNA reads as TGTGCCAGCAGTGAGGGGCAGGGTAGCACAGATACGCAGTATTTT.

The chain recombines TRBV28 with TRBJ2-7; no clear D gene. Trimming removed 5 bases at V and 2 bases at J, with 16 bases between. Germline CDR1 reads MDHEN; CDR2 reads SYDVKM. The CDR3 is 15 residues long. The CDR3 DNA is TGTGCCAGCAGTCTAGTCCCTTTTGGACCCTACGAGCAGTACTTC. Its translation: CASSLVPFGPYEQYF.

The V call is TRBV20-1, the J call TRBJ1-5; D ambiguous. V was trimmed by 2 bases and J by 1 base, leaving 15 bases between them. This CDR3 has 16 amino acids. The germline gives CDR1 DFQATT, CDR2 SNEGSKA (reference sequence). This CDR3 is CSARPNWEESNQPQHF. The CDR3 DNA sequence: TGCAGTGCTAGACCCAATTGGGAGGAAAGCAATCAGCCCCAGCATTTT.

This clonotype was observed a handful of times. The rearrangement joins TRBV4-3 to TRBJ2-3; 11 positions agree with TRBD2. This CDR3 region has 17 residues. Germline CDR1 and CDR2: LGHNA and YSLEER. The ends lost 0 bases at V and 6 bases at J; junction bases unmatched: 8. CDR3 in amino acids: CASSQDVTSGRYDTQYF. The CDR3 DNA reads as TGCGCCAGCAGCCAAGATGTCACTAGCGGGAGATATGATACGCAGTATTTT.

Notes on this clonotype: This may arise from a read error, as a much more abundant clone is one base away. V gene TRBV27 combines with J gene TRBJ2-3; maybe TRBD1 (7 bases). This CDR3 comprises 15 residues. Germline CDR1 MNHEY, CDR2 SMNVEV (reference sequence). The CDR3 DNA is TGTGCCAGCACAGATTTAGCGGAGGGGACAGCTACGCAGTATTTT. The encoded protein is CASTDLAEGTATQYF.